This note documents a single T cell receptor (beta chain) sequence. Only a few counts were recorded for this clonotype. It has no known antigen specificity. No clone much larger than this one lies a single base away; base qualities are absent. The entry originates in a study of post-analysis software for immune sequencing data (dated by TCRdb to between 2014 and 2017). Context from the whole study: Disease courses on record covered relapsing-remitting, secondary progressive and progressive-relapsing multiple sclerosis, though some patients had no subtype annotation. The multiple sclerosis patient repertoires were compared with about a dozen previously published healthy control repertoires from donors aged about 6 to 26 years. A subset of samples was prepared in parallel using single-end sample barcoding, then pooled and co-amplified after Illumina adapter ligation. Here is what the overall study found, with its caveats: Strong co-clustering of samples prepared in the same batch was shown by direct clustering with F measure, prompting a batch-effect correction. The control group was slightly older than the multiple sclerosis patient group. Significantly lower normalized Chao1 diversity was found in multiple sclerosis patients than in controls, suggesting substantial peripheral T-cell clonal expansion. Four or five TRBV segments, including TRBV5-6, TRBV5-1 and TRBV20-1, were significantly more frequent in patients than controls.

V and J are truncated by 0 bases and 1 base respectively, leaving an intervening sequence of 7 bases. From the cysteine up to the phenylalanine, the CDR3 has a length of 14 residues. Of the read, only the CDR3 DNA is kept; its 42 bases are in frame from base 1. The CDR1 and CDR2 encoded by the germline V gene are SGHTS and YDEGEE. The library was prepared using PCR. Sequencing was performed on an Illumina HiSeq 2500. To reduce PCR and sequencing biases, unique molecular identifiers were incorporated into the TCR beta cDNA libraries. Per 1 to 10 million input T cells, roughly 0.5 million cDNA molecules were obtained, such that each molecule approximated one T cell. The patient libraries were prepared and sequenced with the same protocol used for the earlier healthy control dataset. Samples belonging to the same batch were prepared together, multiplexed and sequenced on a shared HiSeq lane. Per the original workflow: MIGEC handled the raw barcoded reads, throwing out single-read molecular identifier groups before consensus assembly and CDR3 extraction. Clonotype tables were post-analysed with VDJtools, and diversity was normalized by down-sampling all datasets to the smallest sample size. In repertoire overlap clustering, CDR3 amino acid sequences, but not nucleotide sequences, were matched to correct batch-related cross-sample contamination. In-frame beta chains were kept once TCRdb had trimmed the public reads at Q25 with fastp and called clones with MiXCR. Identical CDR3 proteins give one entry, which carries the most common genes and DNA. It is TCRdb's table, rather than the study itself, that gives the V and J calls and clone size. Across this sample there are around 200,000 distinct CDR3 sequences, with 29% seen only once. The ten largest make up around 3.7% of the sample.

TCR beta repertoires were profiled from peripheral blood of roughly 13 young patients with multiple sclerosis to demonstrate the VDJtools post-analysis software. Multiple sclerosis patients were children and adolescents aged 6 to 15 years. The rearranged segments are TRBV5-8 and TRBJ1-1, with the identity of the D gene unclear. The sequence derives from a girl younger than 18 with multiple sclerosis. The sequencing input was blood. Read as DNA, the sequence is TGTGCCAGCAGCTTGGATCACAGGAACACTGAAGCTTTCTTT. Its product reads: CASSLDHRNTEAFF.